Reported below is one TCR beta chain. Its antigen remains unknown. This record comes from a study of post-analysis software for immune sequencing data. Broader study findings: Controls significantly exceeded multiple sclerosis patients in normalized Chao1 diversity.

Unique molecular identifiers were built into the TCR beta cDNA libraries. One entry per CDR3 protein, called by TCRdb with MiXCR from the PCR reads. Of approximately 400,000 distinct CDR3 sequences listed, approximately 33% are singletons. Input material: blood. The clonotype comes from a girl between 5 and 17 years old with multiple sclerosis.

CDR3: CASNIWGQGPYEQYF. As DNA, the CDR3 is TGTGCCAGCAACATATGGGGACAGGGGCCCTACGAGCAGTACTTC. V is TRBV7-9 and J is TRBJ2-7; 10 bases fit TRBD1. Losses at the gene ends were 7 bases for V and 2 bases for J; bases not matched to a gene: 8. The CDR3 totals 15 residues. Per germline, CDR1 SEHNR and CDR2 FQNEAQ (reference sequence).